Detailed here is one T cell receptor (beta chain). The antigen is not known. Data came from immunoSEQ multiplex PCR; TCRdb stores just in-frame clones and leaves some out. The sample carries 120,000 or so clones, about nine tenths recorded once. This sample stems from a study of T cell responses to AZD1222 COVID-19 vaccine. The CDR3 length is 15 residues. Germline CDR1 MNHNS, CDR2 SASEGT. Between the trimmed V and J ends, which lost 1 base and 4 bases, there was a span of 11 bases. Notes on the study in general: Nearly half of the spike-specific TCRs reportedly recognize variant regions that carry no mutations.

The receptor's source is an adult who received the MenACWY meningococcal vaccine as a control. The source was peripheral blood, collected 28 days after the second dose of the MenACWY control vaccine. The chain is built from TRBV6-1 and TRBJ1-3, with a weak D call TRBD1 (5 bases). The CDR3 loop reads CASSEGRTYGNTIYF. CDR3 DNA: TGTGCCAGCAGTGAAGGCAGGACATACGGAAACACCATATATTTT.